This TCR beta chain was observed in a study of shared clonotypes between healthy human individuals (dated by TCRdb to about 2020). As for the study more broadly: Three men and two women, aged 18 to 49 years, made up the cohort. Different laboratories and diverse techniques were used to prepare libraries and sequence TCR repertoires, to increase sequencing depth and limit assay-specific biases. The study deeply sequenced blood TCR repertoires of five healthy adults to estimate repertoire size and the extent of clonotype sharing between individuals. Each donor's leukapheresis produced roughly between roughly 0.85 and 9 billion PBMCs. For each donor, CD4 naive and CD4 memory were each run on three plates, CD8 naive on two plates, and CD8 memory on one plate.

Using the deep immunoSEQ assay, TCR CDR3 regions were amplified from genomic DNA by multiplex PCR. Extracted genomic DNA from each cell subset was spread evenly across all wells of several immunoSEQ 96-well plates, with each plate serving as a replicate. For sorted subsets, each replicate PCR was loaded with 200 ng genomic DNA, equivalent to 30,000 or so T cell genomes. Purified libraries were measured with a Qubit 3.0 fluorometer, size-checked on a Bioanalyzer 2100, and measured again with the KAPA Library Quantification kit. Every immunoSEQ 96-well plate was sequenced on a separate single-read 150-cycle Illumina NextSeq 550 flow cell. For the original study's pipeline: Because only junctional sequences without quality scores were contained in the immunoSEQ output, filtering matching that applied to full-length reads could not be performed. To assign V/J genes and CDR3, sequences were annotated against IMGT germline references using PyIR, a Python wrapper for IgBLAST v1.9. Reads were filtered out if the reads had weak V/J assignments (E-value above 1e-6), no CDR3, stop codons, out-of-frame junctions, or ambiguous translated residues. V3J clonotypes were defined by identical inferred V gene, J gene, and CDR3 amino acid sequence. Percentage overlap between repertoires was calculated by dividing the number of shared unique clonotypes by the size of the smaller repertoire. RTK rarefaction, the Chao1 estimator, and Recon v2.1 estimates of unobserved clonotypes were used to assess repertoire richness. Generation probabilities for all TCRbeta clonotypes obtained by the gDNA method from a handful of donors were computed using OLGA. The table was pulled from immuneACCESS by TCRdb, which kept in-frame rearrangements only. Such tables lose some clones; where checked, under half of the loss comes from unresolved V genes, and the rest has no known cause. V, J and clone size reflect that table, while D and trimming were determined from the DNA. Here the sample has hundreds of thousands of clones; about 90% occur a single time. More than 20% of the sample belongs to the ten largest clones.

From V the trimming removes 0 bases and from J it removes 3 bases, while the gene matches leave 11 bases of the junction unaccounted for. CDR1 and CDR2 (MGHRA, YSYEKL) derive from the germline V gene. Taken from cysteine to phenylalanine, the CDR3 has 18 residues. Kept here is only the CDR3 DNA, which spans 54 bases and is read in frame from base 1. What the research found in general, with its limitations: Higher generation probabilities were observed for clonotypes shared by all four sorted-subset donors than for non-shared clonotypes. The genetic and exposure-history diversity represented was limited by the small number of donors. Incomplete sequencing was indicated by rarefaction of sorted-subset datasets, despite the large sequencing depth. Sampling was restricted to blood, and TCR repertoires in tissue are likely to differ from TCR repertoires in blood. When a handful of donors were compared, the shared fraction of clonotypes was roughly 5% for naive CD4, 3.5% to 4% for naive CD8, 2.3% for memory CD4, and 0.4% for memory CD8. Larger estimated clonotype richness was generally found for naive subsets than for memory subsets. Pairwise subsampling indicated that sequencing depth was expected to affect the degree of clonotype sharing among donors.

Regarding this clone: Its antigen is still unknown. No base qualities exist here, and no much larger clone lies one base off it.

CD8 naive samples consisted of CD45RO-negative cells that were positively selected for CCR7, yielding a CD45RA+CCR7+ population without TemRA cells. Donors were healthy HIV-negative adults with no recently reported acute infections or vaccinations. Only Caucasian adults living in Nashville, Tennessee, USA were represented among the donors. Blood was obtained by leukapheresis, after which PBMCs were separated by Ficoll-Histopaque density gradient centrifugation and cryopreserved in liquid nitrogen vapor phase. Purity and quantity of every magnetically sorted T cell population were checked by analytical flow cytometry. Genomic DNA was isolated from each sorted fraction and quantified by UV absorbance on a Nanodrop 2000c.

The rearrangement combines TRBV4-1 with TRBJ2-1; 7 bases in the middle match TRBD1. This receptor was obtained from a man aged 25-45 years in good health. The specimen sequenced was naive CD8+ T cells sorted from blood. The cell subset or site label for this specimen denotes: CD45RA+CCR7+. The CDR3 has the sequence CASSQEVGRDSYYNEQFF. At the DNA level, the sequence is TGCGCCAGCAGCCAAGAAGTGGGTAGGGACAGTTACTACAATGAGCAGTTCTTC.